This T cell receptor (beta chain) appears in the sequencing data of a study of patients and donors after allogeneic stem cell transplantation. MiXCR, run by TCRdb on the RT-PCR reads, gives a single entry per CDR3 protein. The sample shows 150,000 to 250,000 distinct CDR3 sequences, approximately 41% of them seen only once. With V trimmed by 4 bases and J by 15 bases, 13 bases remained unmatched. CDR3 length: 13 amino acids. Germline V CDR1 and CDR2: SGHRS, YFSETQ. Specimen: blood, either unsorted or a sorted T cell fraction (not recorded which). The receptor's source is a human donor who was either an allogeneic HSCT recipient or a stem cell or donor lymphocyte infusion donor (not recorded which). It is not recorded whose cells these are; they may come from a transplant donor. The J gene is TRBJ2-1, the V gene TRBV5-1; the match to TRBD1 covers 7 bases. In nucleotides, the CDR3 is TGCGCCAGCAGCCCCACCACAGGGGCTGGGCCGTTCTTC. Translated: CASSPTTGAGPFF.